This T cell receptor (beta chain) was documented in a study of T cell changes during pregnancy in multiple sclerosis. This CDR3 spans 14 amino acids. Trimming took 3 bases from V and 4 from J; bases not matched to a gene: 2. CDR1 is MNHEY and CDR2 is SMNVEV in the germline V gene (reference sequence). The method was immunoSEQ multiplex PCR; TCRdb's version includes in-frame clones alone and lacks a portion of them. The table lists 30,000 to 35,000 clones, approximately 88% of them singletons. The sample in question was CD8+ T cells from peripheral blood mononuclear cells, obtained before pregnancy. This TCR derives from a female donor with multiple sclerosis, enrolled in a pregnancy study. V is TRBV27 and J is TRBJ2-2; 7 positions match TRBD2. This CDR3 is CASSFTGGTGELFF. In nucleotides, the CDR3 is TGTGCCAGCAGTTTTACGGGGGGCACCGGGGAGCTGTTTTTT.